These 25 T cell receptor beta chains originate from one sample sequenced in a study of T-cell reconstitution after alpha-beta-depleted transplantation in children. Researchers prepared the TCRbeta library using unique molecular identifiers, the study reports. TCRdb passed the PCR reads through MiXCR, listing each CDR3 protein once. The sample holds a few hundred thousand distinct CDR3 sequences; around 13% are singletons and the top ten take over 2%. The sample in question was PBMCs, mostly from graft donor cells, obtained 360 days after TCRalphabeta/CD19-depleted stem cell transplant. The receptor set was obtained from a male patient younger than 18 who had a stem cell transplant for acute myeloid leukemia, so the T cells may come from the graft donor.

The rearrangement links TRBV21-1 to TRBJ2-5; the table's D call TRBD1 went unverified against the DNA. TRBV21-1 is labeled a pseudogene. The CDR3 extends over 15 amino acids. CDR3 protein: CASILLRESQETQYF. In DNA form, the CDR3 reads TGTGCCAGCATACTTCTCCGGGAGTCACAAGAGACCCAGTACTTC.

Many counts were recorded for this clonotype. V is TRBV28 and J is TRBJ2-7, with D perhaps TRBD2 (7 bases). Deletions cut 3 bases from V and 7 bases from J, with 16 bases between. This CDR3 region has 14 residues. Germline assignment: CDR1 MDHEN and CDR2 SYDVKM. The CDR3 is CASSFGGGQGEQYF. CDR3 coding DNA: TGTGCCAGCAGTTTTGGCGGGGGCCAGGGGGAGCAGTACTTC.

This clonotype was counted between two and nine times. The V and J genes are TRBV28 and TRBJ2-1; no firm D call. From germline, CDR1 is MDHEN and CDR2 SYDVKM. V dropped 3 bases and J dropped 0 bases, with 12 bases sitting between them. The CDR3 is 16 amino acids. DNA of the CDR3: TGTGCCAGCAGTTTTAGGACGAGCATCTCCTACAATGAGCAGTTCTTC. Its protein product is CASSFRTSISYNEQFF.

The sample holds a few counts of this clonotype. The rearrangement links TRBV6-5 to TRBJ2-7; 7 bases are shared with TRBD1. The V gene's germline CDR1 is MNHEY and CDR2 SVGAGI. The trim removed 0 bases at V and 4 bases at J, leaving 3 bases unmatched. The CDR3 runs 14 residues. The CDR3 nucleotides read TGTGCCAGCAGTTACTCCGACAGGGTGTACGAGCAGTACTTC. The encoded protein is CASSYSDRVYEQYF.

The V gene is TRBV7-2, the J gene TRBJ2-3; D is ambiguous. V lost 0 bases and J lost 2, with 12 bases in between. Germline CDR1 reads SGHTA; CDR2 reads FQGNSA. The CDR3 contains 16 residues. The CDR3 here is CASSLAKGRSTDTQYF. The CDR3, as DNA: TGTGCCAGCAGCTTAGCGAAGGGCAGGTCCACAGATACGCAGTATTTT.

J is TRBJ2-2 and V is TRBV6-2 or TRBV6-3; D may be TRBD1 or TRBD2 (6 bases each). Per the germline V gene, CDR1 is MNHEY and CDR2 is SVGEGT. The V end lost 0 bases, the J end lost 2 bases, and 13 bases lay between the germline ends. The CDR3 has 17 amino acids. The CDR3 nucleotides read TGTGCCAGCAGTTACTCCAGTGGGGGGCCCAACACCGGGGAGCTGTTTTTT. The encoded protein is CASSYSSGGPNTGELFF.

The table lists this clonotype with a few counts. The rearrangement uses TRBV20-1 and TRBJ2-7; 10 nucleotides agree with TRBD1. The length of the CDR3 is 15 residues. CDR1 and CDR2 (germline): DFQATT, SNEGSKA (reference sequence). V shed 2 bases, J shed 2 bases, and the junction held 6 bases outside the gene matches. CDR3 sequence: CSARLDRGLAYEQYF. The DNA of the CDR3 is TGCAGTGCTAGACTAGACAGGGGGCTAGCCTACGAGCAGTACTTC.

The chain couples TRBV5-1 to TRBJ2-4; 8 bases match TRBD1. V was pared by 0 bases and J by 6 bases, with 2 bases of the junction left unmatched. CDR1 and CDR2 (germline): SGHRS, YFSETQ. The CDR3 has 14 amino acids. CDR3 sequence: CASSLEGQGNIQYF. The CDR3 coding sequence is TGCGCCAGCAGCTTGGAAGGACAGGGAAACATTCAGTACTTC.

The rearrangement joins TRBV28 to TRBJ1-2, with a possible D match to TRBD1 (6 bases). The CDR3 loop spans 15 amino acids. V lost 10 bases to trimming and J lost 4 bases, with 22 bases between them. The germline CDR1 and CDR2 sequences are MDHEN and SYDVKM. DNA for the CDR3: TGTGCCACATTTTCGGAATTTGAGGGGGTCTATGGCTACACCTTC. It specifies CATFSEFEGVYGYTF.

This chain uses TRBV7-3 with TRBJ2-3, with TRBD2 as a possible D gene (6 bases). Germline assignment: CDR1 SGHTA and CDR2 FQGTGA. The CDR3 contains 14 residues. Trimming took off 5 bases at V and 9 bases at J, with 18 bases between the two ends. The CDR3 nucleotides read TGTGCCAGCAGCCCATCTTCTAGCGTGGGGACGCAGTATTTT. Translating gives CASSPSSSVGTQYF.

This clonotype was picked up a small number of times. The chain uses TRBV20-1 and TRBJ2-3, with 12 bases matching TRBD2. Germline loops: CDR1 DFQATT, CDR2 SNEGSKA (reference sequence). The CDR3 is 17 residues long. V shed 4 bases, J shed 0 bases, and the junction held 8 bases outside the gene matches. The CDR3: CSATGTSGRSSTDTQYF. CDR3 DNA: TGCAGTGCTACGGGGACTAGCGGGCGCTCTAGCACAGATACGCAGTATTTT.

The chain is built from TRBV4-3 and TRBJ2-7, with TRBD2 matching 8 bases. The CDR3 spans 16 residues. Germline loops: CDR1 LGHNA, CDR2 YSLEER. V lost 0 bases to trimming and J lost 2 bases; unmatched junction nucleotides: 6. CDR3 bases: TGCGCCAGCAGCCAAGAGGGGACTAGTCCCACCTACGAGCAGTACTTC. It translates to CASSQEGTSPTYEQYF.

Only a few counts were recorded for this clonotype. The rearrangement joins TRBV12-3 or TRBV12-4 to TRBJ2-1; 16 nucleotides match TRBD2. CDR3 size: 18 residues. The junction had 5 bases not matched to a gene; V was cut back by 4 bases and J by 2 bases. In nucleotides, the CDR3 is TGTGCCAGCAGTTGGGGACTAGCGGGAGGGCCGGCCTACAATGAGCAGTTCTTC. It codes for CASSWGLAGGPAYNEQFF.

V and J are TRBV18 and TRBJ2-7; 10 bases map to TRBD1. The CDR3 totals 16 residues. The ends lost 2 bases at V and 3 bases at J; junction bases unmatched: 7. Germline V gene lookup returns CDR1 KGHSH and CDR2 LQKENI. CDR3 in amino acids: CASSPSGQGGLYEQYF. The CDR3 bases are TGTGCCAGCTCACCATCCGGACAGGGGGGTCTCTACGAGCAGTACTTC.

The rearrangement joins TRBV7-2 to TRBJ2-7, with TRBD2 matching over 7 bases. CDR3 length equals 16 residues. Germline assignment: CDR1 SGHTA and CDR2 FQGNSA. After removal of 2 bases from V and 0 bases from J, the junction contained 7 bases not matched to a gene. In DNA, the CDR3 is TGTGCCAGCAGCTTAAGTTCTAGCGGTATCTCCTACGAGCAGTACTTC. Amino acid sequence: CASSLSSSGISYEQYF.

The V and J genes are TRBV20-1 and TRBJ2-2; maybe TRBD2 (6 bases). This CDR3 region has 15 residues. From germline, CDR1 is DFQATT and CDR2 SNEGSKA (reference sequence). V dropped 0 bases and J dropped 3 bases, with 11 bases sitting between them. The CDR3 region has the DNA TGCAGTGCTAGAGATGGGCGGGACGACACCGGGGAGCTGTTTTTT. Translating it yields CSARDGRDDTGELFF.

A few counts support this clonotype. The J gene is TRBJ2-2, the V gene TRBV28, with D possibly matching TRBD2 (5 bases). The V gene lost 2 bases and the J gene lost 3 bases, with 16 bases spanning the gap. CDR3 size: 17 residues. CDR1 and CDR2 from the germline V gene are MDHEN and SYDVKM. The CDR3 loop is CASSLRRVGLYTGELFF. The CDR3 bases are TGTGCCAGCAGTTTAAGAAGGGTAGGACTTTACACCGGGGAGCTGTTTTTT.

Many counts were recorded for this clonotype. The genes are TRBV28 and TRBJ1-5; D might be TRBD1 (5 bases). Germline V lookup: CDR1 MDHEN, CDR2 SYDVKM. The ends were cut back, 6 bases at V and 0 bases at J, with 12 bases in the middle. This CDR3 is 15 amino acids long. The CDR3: CASRPTGTSNQPQHF. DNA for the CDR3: TGTGCCAGCAGACCTACAGGTACTAGCAATCAGCCCCAGCATTTT.

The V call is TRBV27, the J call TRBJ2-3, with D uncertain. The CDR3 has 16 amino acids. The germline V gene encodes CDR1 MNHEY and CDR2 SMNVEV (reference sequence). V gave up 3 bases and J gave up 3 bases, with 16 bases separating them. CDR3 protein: CASSLRLLSGTDTQYF. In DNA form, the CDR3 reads TGTGCCAGCAGTTTGAGACTCCTCTCCGGTACAGATACGCAGTATTTT.

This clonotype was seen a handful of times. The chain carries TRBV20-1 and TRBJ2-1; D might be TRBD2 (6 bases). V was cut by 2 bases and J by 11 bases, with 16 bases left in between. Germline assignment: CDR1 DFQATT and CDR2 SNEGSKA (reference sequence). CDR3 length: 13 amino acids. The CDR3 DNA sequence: TGCAGTGCTAGAAGGACTACCTGGAATCAGCAGTTCTTC. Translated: CSARRTTWNQQFF.

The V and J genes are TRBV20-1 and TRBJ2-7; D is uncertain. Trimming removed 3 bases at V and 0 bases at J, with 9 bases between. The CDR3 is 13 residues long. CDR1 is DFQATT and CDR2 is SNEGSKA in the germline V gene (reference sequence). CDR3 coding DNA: TGCAGTGCTAGGCTTCGAGCCTCCTACGAGCAGTACTTC. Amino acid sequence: CSARLRASYEQYF.

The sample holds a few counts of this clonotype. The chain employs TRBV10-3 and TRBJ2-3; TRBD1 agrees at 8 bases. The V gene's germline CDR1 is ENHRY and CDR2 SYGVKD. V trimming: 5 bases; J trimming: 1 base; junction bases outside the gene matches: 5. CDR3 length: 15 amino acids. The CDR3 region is CAISRPGQGTDTQYF. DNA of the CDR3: TGTGCCATCAGTAGACCGGGACAGGGCACAGATACGCAGTATTTT.

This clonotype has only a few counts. Here the CDR3 DNA reads TGCGCCAGCAGCCAAGATAAATTCCTGCGGGGGACCTACGAGCAGTACTTC. Its translation: CASSQDKFLRGTYEQYF. This sequence joins TRBV4-3 and TRBJ2-7, with 7 bases matching TRBD2. The CDR3 consists of 17 residues. V lost 0 bases and J lost 2; bases outside the gene matches: 10. The V gene's germline CDR1 is LGHNA and CDR2 YSLEER.

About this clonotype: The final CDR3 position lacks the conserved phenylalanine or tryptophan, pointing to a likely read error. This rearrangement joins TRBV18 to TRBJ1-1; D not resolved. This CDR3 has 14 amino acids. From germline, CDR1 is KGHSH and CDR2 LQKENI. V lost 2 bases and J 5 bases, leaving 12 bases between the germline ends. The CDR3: CASSPKARVTEAFS. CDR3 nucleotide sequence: TGTGCCAGCTCACCAAAGGCCAGAGTGACTGAAGCTTTCTCT.

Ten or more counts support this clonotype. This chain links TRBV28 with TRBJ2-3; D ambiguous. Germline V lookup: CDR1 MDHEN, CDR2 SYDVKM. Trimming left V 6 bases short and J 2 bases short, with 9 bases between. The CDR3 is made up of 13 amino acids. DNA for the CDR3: TGTGCCAGCAGCCTACCGAACACAGATACGCAGTATTTT. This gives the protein CASSLPNTDTQYF. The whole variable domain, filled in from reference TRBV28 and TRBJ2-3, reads DVKVTQSSRYLVKRTGEKVFLECVQDMDHENMFWYRQDPGLGLRLIYFSYDVKMKEKGDIPEGYSVSREKKERFSLILESASTNQTSMYLCASSLPNTDTQYFGPGTRLTVL.